This T cell receptor (beta chain) was captured in a study of blood T cells in healthy people across ages. Primers used in a second PCR of about 7 to 12 cycles were a sample-barcoded 5' primer and a J-beta primer mix. Each CDR3 protein is one row after TCRdb ran MiXCR on the 5' RACE reads. Counted here are about 680,000 distinct CDR3 sequences, around half occurring once; the ten biggest clones make up under 35%. The TCR was taken from a woman in her sixties or seventies in good health. What was sequenced was blood.

This CDR3 is CSARDQGHDSYEQYF. The CDR3 DNA follows: TGCAGTGCTAGAGACCAGGGTCATGACAGCTACGAGCAGTACTTC. The chain combines TRBV20-1 with TRBJ2-7; D might be TRBD1 (5 bases). The CDR3 has 15 residues. Deletions cut 0 bases from V and 3 bases from J, with 15 bases between. Looked up from germline, CDR1 is DFQATT and CDR2 is SNEGSKA (reference sequence).